The 21 T cell receptor beta chains presented below share a single source sample, sequenced in a study of cytomegalovirus exposure and HLA in healthy donors. PCR employed 60 Vbeta and 13 Jbeta primers. TCRdb's table, derived via immunoSEQ multiplex PCR, lists solely in-frame clones and lacks some. The sample consists of 150,000 to 200,000 clones, around 78% of them appearing once. The source material was PBMCs. These receptors were obtained from a man between 40 and 49 years old in good health and CMV-seronegative.

V usage is TRBV2 and J usage is TRBJ1-2; 7 bases are a match to TRBD1. CDR3 length: 15 residues. Looked up from germline, CDR1 is SNHLY and CDR2 is FYNNEI. The junction had 14 bases not matched to a gene; V was cut back by 7 bases and J by 6 bases. CDR3: CASTAQGLPSDGYTF. CDR3 coding DNA: TGTGCCAGCACCGCACAGGGGCTACCCTCTGATGGCTACACCTTC.

The chain recombines TRBV30 with TRBJ1-1; D call uncertain. The CDR3 has 12 residues. Germline-derived CDR1 and CDR2 are GTSNPN and SVGIG (reference sequence). Trimming removed 2 bases from V and 4 bases from J, with 8 bases in between. Here the CDR3 DNA reads TGTGCCTGGAGTCCGGGGAGCACTGAAGCTTTCTTT. Its translation is CAWSPGSTEAFF.

The chain joins TRBV5-1 to TRBJ2-3, with 10 bases lining up with TRBD2. The CDR3 has 15 amino acids. The junction had 2 bases not matched to a gene; V was cut back by 0 bases and J by 4 bases. Per germline, CDR1 SGHRS and CDR2 YFSETQ. In nucleotides, the CDR3 is TGCGCCAGCAGCTTGGGGCTAGCGGGGGCAGATACGCAGTATTTT. Amino acid sequence: CASSLGLAGADTQYF.

The genes are TRBV10-2 and TRBJ2-1, with a weak D call TRBD1 (7 bases). This CDR3 contains 13 residues. Germline values: CDR1 WSHSY, CDR2 SAAADI. V gave up 6 bases and J gave up 9 bases, with 15 bases separating them. CDR3 sequence reads: CASSEPGGGEQFF. The CDR3 DNA is TGCGCCAGCAGCGAACCAGGGGGAGGTGAGCAGTTCTTC.

CDR3 loop: CASSFGRGAEAFF. The CDR3 DNA reads as TGTGCCAGCAGCTTTGGACGGGGGGCGGAAGCTTTCTTT. The chain joins TRBV5-4 to TRBJ1-1; TRBD1 is a possible D gene (6 bases). Germline CDR1 and CDR2: SGHNT and YYREEE (reference sequence). There are 13 residues in the CDR3. The V and J ends lost 2 bases and 8 bases respectively, with 13 bases between them. Using reference TRBV5-4 and TRBJ1-1 for the parts outside the CDR3, the full variable domain is ETGVTQSPTHLIKTRGQQVTLRCSSQSGHNTVSWYQQALGQGPQFIFQYYREEENGRGNFPPRFSGLQFPNYSSELNVNALELDDSALYLCASSFGRGAEAFFGQGTRLTVV.

This rearrangement joins TRBV5-5 to TRBJ1-5; 10 nucleotides line up with TRBD1. This CDR3 has 16 residues. The V gene end was trimmed by 2 bases and the J gene end by 3 bases; junction bases not matched to a gene: 5. The germline gives CDR1 SGHKS, CDR2 YYEKEE (reference sequence). CDR3 DNA sequence: TGTGCCAGCAGCTTCCGGGACAGGGGTGCCAATCAGCCCCAGCATTTT. This translates into CASSFRDRGANQPQHF.

A word on this clone: This sample also contains other DNA sequences that code for the same CDR3. This chain connects TRBV5-1 to TRBJ2-5; D may be TRBD2 (7 bases). The V gene lost 2 bases and the J gene lost 4 bases, with 9 bases spanning the gap. The germline CDR1 and CDR2 sequences are SGHRS and YFSETQ. This CDR3 has 13 amino acids. Here the CDR3 reads CASSLGGGETQYF. Written as DNA, the CDR3 is TGCGCCAGCAGCTTAGGGGGGGGAGAGACCCAGTACTTC.

Only one count was recorded for this clone. DNA for the CDR3: TGTGCCAGCAGTTACTCGTTCGCGGGAGACGAGAATGAGCAGTTCTTC. This sequence encodes CASSYSFAGDENEQFF. This sequence joins TRBV6-5 and TRBJ2-1, with 7 bases identical to TRBD2. The V segment lost 0 bases and the J segment 7 bases; nucleotides outside the gene matches: 9. In germline, CDR1 is MNHEY, CDR2 SVGAGI. The CDR3 is made up of 16 amino acids.

The chain links TRBV5-1 to TRBJ2-1; TRBD2 is a possible D gene (6 bases). Looked up from germline, CDR1 is SGHRS and CDR2 is YFSETQ. The V end lost 0 bases, the J end lost 2 bases, and 9 bases lay between the germline ends. This CDR3 has 15 amino acids. The CDR3 protein is CASSLASETYNEQFF. The CDR3 bases are TGCGCCAGCAGCTTGGCTAGCGAGACCTACAATGAGCAGTTCTTC.

This clone was found a few times. The V gene is TRBV27, the J gene TRBJ2-7; a weak D match, TRBD1 (6 bases). V shed 5 bases and J shed 3 bases, with 17 bases lying between them. The CDR3 consists of 15 residues. CDR1 is MNHEY, CDR2 SMNVEV, per germline (reference sequence). The CDR3 sequence is CASSLQQGPLYEQYF. Here the CDR3 DNA reads TGTGCCAGCAGTCTCCAACAGGGACCTCTCTACGAGCAGTACTTC.

The gene calls are TRBV4-2 and TRBJ1-1; no definite D call. The CDR3 length is 15 residues. From germline, CDR1 is LGHNA and CDR2 YNFKEQ. Trimming took off 1 base at V and 3 bases at J, with 12 bases between the two ends. The CDR3: CASSQVSVSDTEAFF. The CDR3 DNA reads as TGTGCCAGCAGCCAAGTTTCAGTGAGCGACACTGAAGCTTTCTTT.

V usage is TRBV28 and J usage is TRBJ2-7, with D unresolved. V dropped 1 base and J dropped 0 bases, with 13 bases sitting between them. The CDR3 has 16 amino acids. Germline V gene data show CDR1 as MDHEN and CDR2 as SYDVKM. The CDR3 sequence is CASSLYAGHSSYEQYF. For the CDR3, the DNA is TGTGCCAGCAGTTTATACGCAGGTCACAGCTCCTACGAGCAGTACTTC.

The chain combines TRBV2 with TRBJ1-3; no firm D call. V was cut by 6 bases and J by 1 base, with 7 bases left in between. There are 13 residues in the CDR3. CDR1 and CDR2 (germline): SNHLY, FYNNEI. CDR3 coding DNA: TGTGCCAGCAGAAGCAATTCTGGAAACACCATATATTTT. It is translated as CASRSNSGNTIYF. Combining the CDR3 with reference TRBV2 and TRBJ1-3 gives the whole variable domain EPEVTQTPSHQVTQMGQEVILRCVPISNHLYFYWYRQILGQKVEFLVSFYNNEISEKSEIFDDQFSVERPDGSNFTLKIRSTKLEDSAMYFCASRSNSGNTIYFGEGSWLTVV.

This clone has only a few counts. In the same sample, other DNA sequences code for this CDR3. V usage is TRBV27 and J usage is TRBJ2-7; the match to TRBD2 covers 8 bases. Germline assignment: CDR1 MNHEY and CDR2 SMNVEV (reference sequence). The CDR3 consists of 12 residues. V lost 7 bases to trimming and J lost 3 bases; unmatched junction nucleotides: 2. CDR3 in DNA: TGTGCCAGCAAAACTAGCGGCTACGAGCAGTACTTC. As protein: CASKTSGYEQYF.

This clone has a handful of counts. J is TRBJ2-7 and V is TRBV5-5; tentatively, D is TRBD1 (6 bases). The CDR3 runs to 15 residues. Trimming took off 3 bases at V and 3 bases at J, with 16 bases between the two ends. CDR1 and CDR2 from the germline V gene are SGHKS and YYEKEE (reference sequence). The CDR3 is CASSWTDSGNYEQYV. The CDR3 coding sequence is TGTGCCAGCAGCTGGACGGACAGTGGGAACTACGAGCAGTACGTC.

V is TRBV10-1 and J is TRBJ2-7, with a possible D match to TRBD2 (6 bases). The V and J ends lost 8 bases and 6 bases respectively, with 20 bases between them. The CDR3 has 14 residues. Germline V gives CDR1 WNHNN, CDR2 SYGVQD (reference sequence). The CDR3 spells CASGQTRAKAEQYF. The DNA for the CDR3 is TGCGCCAGCGGTCAGACTAGGGCTAAGGCCGAGCAGTACTTC.

The chain employs TRBV5-1 and TRBJ2-7, with 10 bases fitting TRBD2. J lost 4 bases, V lost 4 bases, and 8 bases had no gene match. Germline V gives CDR1 SGHRS, CDR2 YFSETQ. The CDR3 spans 15 residues. The CDR3 region is CASSVEAGGIYEQYV. CDR3 sequence (DNA): TGCGCCAGCAGCGTGGAAGCGGGAGGGATATACGAGCAGTACGTC.

The rearrangement uses TRBV6-1 and TRBJ1-1; 10 nucleotides line up with TRBD1. Germline trimming cut 7 bases from V and 4 bases from J; bases unmatched to any gene: 9. CDR1 MNHNS and CDR2 SASEGT come from the germline V gene. The CDR3 is 15 residues long. CDR3 in amino acids: CASTPLGQGSTEAFF. The CDR3 nucleotides read TGTGCCAGCACCCCCTTGGGACAGGGGTCCACTGAAGCTTTCTTT.

The chain uses TRBV9 and TRBJ2-1; 10 positions match TRBD2. Trimming removed 3 bases from V and 7 bases from J; junction bases left unmatched: 4. The CDR3 sequence is 14 residues long. Germline V gene data show CDR1 as SGDLS and CDR2 as YYNGEE. The CDR3 loop reads CASSAGLADNEQFF. The CDR3 DNA reads TGTGCCAGCAGCGCTGGACTAGCGGATAATGAGCAGTTCTTC.

The rearrangement joins TRBV7-2 to TRBJ2-2, with 7 positions matching TRBD2. CDR3 length equals 16 residues. Germline trimming cut 2 bases from V and 4 bases from J; bases unmatched to any gene: 7. The germline gives CDR1 SGHTA, CDR2 FQGNSA. The CDR3 region has the DNA TGTGCCAGCAGCTTACCGGGAGGCCGGCTCACCGGGGAGCTGTTTTTT. This sequence encodes CASSLPGGRLTGELFF.

The chain links TRBV13 to TRBJ2-5; 8 positions match TRBD1. This CDR3 has 15 residues. The J segment lost 1 base and the V segment lost 3 bases, leaving 4 bases of the junction unmatched. In germline, CDR1 is PRHDT, CDR2 FYEKMQ (reference sequence). The CDR3 DNA reads as TGTGCCAGCAGCTTCACACAGGGGGGCCAAGAGACCCAGTACTTC. It translates to CASSFTQGGQETQYF.